This passage covers 14 T cell receptor beta chains from one sample sequenced in a study of shared clonotypes between healthy human individuals. Naive CD8 cells lacked CD45RO, underwent positive selection for CCR7 and left out terminally differentiated effector memory CD45RA+ cells. Method: immunoSEQ multiplex PCR; TCRdb's copy keeps in-frame clones and lacks some. The sample consists of about 2.1 million clones, roughly 95% of them appearing once. The sample was naive CD8+ T cells from PBMCs. These receptors all stem from a man between 18 and 29 years old in good health. Some clones in this sample may be carry-over from other donors' samples.

This rearrangement joins TRBV6-5 to TRBJ2-7, with D unclear. Germline CDR1 MNHEY, CDR2 SVGAGI. The CDR3 has 14 amino acids. Trimming stripped 0 bases from V and 0 bases from J, with 6 bases between. The DNA of the CDR3 is TGTGCCAGCAGTTACTCATCTAGCTCCTACGAGCAGTACTTC. It encodes CASSYSSSSYEQYF.

The genes are TRBV7-9 and TRBJ1-1; 8 bases are a match to TRBD1. This CDR3 contains 16 residues. Germline CDR1 is SEHNR and CDR2 is FQNEAQ (reference sequence). J lost 4 bases, V lost 1 base, and 8 bases had no gene match. The CDR3 nucleotides are TGTGCCAGCAGCTTAGAAGTGGCAGGGGGCGGCACTGAAGCTTTCTTT. This translates into CASSLEVAGGGTEAFF.

The genes are TRBV29-1 and TRBJ2-1; possible D gene TRBD2, 6 bases. The CDR3 extends over 14 amino acids. The V gene's germline CDR1 is SQVTM and CDR2 ANQGSEA. With 6 bases removed from V and 0 bases from J, the gap between germline ends came to 12 bases. CDR3: CSVPGLSSYNEQFF. The DNA for the CDR3 is TGCAGCGTCCCGGGACTTAGCTCCTACAATGAGCAGTTCTTC.

The chain combines TRBV30 with TRBJ2-1; D is possibly TRBD1 or TRBD2 (5 bases each). The CDR3 is 14 residues long. The ends were cut back, 3 bases at V and 10 bases at J, with 19 bases in the middle. From germline, CDR1 is GTSNPN and CDR2 SVGIG (reference sequence). CDR3 sequence (DNA): TGTGCCTGGAGCCCGGGACCTTACTCGTGGGAGCAGTTCTTC. Residues: CAWSPGPYSWEQFF. Using reference TRBV30 and TRBJ2-1 for the parts outside the CDR3, the full variable domain is SQTIHQWPATLVQPVGSPLSLECTVEGTSNPNLYWYRQAAGRGLQLLFYSVGIGQISSEVPQNLSASRPQDRQFILSSKKLLLSDSGFYLCAWSPGPYSWEQFFGPGTRLTVL.

The chain has TRBV6-1 and TRBJ1-2, with 10 bases identical to TRBD1. V lost 3 bases, J lost 4 bases, and 5 bases stayed unmatched. The CDR3 runs to 15 residues. The germline V gene encodes CDR1 MNHNS and CDR2 SASEGT. In DNA, the CDR3 is TGTGCCAGCAGTGAGGGGGACAGGGGTTTCTATGGCTACACCTTC. Translating it yields CASSEGDRGFYGYTF.

The rearrangement uses TRBV27 and TRBJ1-1, with 10 bases lining up with TRBD1. CDR1 is MNHEY, CDR2 SMNVEV, per germline (reference sequence). V shed 5 bases, J shed 11 bases, and the junction held 8 bases outside the gene matches. The CDR3 totals 13 residues. DNA for the CDR3: TGTGCCAGCAGTGGGCGGGACAGGGGCTATGCTTTCTTT. Amino acid sequence: CASSGRDRGYAFF.

With regard to this clone: Other nucleotide sequences in the sample specify the same CDR3. The J gene is TRBJ2-7, the V gene TRBV27; 7 nucleotides line up with TRBD1. This CDR3 contains 14 residues. After removal of 6 bases from V and 3 bases from J, the junction contained 8 bases not matched to a gene. Germline V gene sequence: CDR1 MNHEY, CDR2 SMNVEV (reference sequence). CDR3 protein: CASSLRDSRYEQYF. The CDR3 DNA sequence: TGTGCCAGCAGCCTCCGGGACAGCCGCTACGAGCAGTACTTC.

The chain couples TRBV7-9 to TRBJ1-1, with D possibly being TRBD1 (6 bases). Trimming pared 1 base from V and 1 base from J, leaving 10 bases between. Germline V gives CDR1 SEHNR, CDR2 FQNEAQ (reference sequence). There are 15 residues in the CDR3. CDR3 coding DNA: TGTGCCAGCAGCTTAGAACCGGACAGGAACACTGAAGCTTTCTTT. It is translated as CASSLEPDRNTEAFF.

The V gene is TRBV4-1, the J gene TRBJ1-1; D uncertain. The CDR3 is made up of 13 amino acids. Germline V gives CDR1 MGHRA, CDR2 YSYEKL. V gave up 0 bases and J gave up 5 bases, with 7 bases separating them. The CDR3 is CASSQDGVTEAFF. The CDR3 coding sequence is TGCGCCAGCAGCCAAGATGGGGTTACTGAAGCTTTCTTT.

This chain joins TRBV27 and TRBJ2-7, with 9 bases that match TRBD2. The CDR3 covers 13 residues. Looked up from germline, CDR1 is MNHEY and CDR2 is SMNVEV (reference sequence). Germline trimming cut 6 bases from V and 6 bases from J; bases unmatched to any gene: 6. CDR3 protein: CASSQAGGGEQYF. The DNA of the CDR3 is TGTGCCAGCAGCCAAGCGGGGGGCGGCGAGCAGTACTTC.

The rearrangement uses TRBV6-5 and TRBJ2-3; D remains ambiguous. This CDR3 has 12 amino acids. CDR1 is MNHEY and CDR2 is SVGAGI in the germline V gene. Trimming pared 4 bases from V and 6 bases from J, leaving 8 bases between. This chain's CDR3 is CASSSFKDTQYF. The CDR3 region has the DNA TGTGCCAGCAGTTCCTTCAAGGATACGCAGTATTTT.

J is TRBJ2-7 and V is TRBV6-1; D perhaps matches TRBD1 (6 bases). The CDR3 totals 14 residues. V was clipped by 6 bases and J by 4 bases, with 16 bases between them. Germline loops: CDR1 MNHNS, CDR2 SASEGT. DNA for the CDR3: TGTGCCAGCAGCGACGGGACATTGCCATACGAGCAGTACTTC. This translates into CASSDGTLPYEQYF.

The rearrangement joins TRBV5-1 to TRBJ2-7, with D perhaps given as TRBD1 or TRBD2 (5 bases each). V lost 0 bases, J lost 2 bases, and 12 bases lay in between. The CDR3 runs to 15 residues. CDR1 SGHRS and CDR2 YFSETQ come from the germline V gene. CDR3 DNA sequence: TGCGCCAGCAGCTTGGTGGGGACGCCGACCTACGAGCAGTACTTC. Protein product: CASSLVGTPTYEQYF. The entire variable domain, with the rest obtained from reference TRBV5-1 and TRBJ2-7, is as follows: KAGVTQTPRYLIKTRGQQVTLSCSPISGHRSVSWYQQTPGQGLQFLFEYFSETQRNKGNFPGRFSGRQFSNSRSEMNVSTLELGDSALYLCASSLVGTPTYEQYFGPGTRLTVT.

A few counts support this clone. V and J are TRBV10-3 and TRBJ1-5; the D is unclear. Trimming cost V 6 bases and J 0 bases, with 6 bases left between them. Germline V gene lookup returns CDR1 ENHRY and CDR2 SYGVKD. CDR3 size: 13 residues. The CDR3 loop is CAIRVNSNQPQHF. The CDR3, as DNA: TGTGCCATCAGAGTGAATAGCAATCAGCCCCAGCATTTT.